This T cell receptor beta chain was captured by sequencing in a study of T cell responses to AZD1222 COVID-19 vaccine. General study points: The span of vaccine-associated CD4 TCRs extended across spike, with dominance at 160-218 and 743-854. Targets within unmutated variant regions were reportedly found for nearly half of spike-specific TCRs. Among the donors, most were white British and more were female, and clonal diversity was possibly underestimated. Two AZD1222 doses significantly raised spike-specific TCR breadth and depth over controls.

To note about this clone: Its target is not known.

Sequencing used immunoSEQ multiplex PCR; TCRdb keeps in-frame clones, though not all of them. Here the sample spans tens of thousands of clones, over 80% being singletons. V lost 10 bases, J lost 4 bases, and 4 bases stayed unmatched. From germline, CDR1 is ENHRY and CDR2 SYGVKD. The CDR3 covers 12 residues. The chain combines TRBV10-3 with TRBJ2-5, with 9 bases aligning to TRBD1. This clonotype was obtained from an adult who received the AZD1222 COVID-19 vaccine. Here the sequenced sample was peripheral blood, taken 28 days after the second AZD1222 dose. Here the CDR3 reads CASSGQGETQYF. CDR3 bases: TGTGCCAGCTCGGGACAGGGAGAGACCCAGTACTTC.